This record concerns one TCR beta chain sequence. Its specificity is unknown. This entry belongs to a study of siplizumab effects on memory and regulatory T cells. Study-level findings and limits: Alloreactive CD4+ clones that could be mapped were on average 68.8% Treg-derived with siplizumab, against about 28% in controls. Only a minority of proliferating CD4+ or CD8+ clones had an assignable naive or memory phenotype, with roughly 75-97% lacking one. Sequences that were alloreactive and traceable to unstimulated CD4+ memory cells were significantly reduced by siplizumab.

Germline V gene sequence: CDR1 MDHEN, CDR2 SYDVKM. This CDR3 is 13 amino acids long. The ends lost 5 bases at V and 4 bases at J; junction bases unmatched: 3. Each sample had roughly 10^5 TCR templates assayed. Libraries were prepared by immunoSEQ multiplex PCR; TCRdb keeps only in-frame clonotypes and omits some of them. The sample has roughly 25,000 clones, about 79% seen once. The sequence was obtained from a human donor in good health. V is TRBV28 and J is TRBJ2-3, with 7 bases fitting TRBD1. Sequencing used memory CD4+ T cells sorted from blood. CDR3 sequence: CASSPQGADTQYF. CDR3 sequence (DNA): TGTGCCAGCAGTCCTCAGGGGGCAGATACGCAGTATTTT.